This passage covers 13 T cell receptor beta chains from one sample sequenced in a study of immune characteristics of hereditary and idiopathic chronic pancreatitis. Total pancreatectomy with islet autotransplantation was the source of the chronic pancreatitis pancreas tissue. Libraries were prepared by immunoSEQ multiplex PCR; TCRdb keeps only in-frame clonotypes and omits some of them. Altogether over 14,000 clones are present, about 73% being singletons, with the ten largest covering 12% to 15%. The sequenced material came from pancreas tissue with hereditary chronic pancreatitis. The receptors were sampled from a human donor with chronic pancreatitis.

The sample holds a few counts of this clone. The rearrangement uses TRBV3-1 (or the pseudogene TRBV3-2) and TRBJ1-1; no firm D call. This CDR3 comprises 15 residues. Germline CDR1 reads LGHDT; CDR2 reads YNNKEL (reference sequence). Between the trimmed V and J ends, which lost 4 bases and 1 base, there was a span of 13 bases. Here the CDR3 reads CASSPSDAGNTEAFF. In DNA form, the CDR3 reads TGTGCCAGCAGCCCATCGGACGCGGGGAACACTGAAGCTTTCTTT.

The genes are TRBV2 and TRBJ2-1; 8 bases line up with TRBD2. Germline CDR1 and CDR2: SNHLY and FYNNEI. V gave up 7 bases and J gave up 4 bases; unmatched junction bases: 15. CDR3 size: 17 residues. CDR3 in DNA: TGTGCCAGCACCAAGGAGACCGGGAGGGTCCTATACAATGAGCAGTTCTTC. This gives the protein CASTKETGRVLYNEQFF.

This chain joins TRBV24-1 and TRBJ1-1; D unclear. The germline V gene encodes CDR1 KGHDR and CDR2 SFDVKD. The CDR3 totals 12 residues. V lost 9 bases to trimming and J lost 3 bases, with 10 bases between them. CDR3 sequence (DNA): TGTGCCACCTCCTCGTCTGACACTGAAGCTTTCTTT. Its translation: CATSSSDTEAFF.

The CDR3 sequence is CASSFQQGSGELFF. CDR3 DNA sequence: TGCGCCAGCAGCTTCCAACAGGGGTCCGGGGAGCTGTTTTTT. The rearrangement uses TRBV5-1 and TRBJ2-2; 7 nucleotides agree with TRBD1. The J segment lost 6 bases and the V segment lost 2 bases, leaving 4 bases of the junction unmatched. Germline assignment: CDR1 SGHRS and CDR2 YFSETQ. This CDR3 has 14 residues.

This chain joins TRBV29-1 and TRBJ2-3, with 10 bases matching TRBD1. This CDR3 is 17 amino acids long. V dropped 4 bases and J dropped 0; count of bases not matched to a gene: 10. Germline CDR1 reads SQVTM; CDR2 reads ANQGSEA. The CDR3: CSVGQGAGSGSTDTQYF. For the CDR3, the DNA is TGCAGCGTTGGACAGGGGGCTGGTAGCGGGAGCACAGATACGCAGTATTTT.

The CDR3 here is CASLRAGLEQFF. The CDR3 DNA follows: TGTGCCAGCCTCCGGGCGGGGCTTGAGCAGTTCTTC. V gene TRBV12-3 or TRBV12-4 combines with J gene TRBJ2-1; D is possibly TRBD2 (6 bases). The CDR3 runs 12 residues. Trimming stripped 8 bases from V and 9 bases from J, with 14 bases between.

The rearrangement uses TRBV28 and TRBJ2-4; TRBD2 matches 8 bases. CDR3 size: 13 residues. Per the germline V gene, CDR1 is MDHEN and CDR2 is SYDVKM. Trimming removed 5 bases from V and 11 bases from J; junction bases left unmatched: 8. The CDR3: CASSPRGSGVQYF. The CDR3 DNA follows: TGTGCCAGCAGTCCCCGGGGTAGCGGGGTTCAGTACTTC.

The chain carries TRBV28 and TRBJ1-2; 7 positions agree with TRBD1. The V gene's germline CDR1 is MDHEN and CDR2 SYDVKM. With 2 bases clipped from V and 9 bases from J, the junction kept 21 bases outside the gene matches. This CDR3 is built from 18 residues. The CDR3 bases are TGTGCCAGCAGTTTAACAGGGGCAAATCCCCTTGTCTCTTTACGCTACACCTTC. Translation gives CASSLTGANPLVSLRYTF.

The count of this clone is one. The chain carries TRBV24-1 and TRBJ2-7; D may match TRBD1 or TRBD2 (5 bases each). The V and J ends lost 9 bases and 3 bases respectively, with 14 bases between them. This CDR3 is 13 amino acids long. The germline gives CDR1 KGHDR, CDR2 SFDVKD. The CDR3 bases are TGTGCCACCGCAGGGAGTCCGAACTACGAGCAGTACTTC. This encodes CATAGSPNYEQYF.

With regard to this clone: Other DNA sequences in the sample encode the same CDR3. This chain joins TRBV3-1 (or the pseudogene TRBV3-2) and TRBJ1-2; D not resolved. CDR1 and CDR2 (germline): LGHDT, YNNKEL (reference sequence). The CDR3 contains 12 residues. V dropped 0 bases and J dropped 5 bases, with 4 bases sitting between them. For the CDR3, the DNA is TGTGCCAGCAGCCAAGATGAATATGGCTACACCTTC. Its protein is CASSQDEYGYTF.

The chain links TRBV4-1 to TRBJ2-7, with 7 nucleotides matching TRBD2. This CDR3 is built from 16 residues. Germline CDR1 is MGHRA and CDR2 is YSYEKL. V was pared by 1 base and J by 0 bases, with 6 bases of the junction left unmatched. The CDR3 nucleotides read TGCGCCAGCAGCCAAGCCCTGGGAGGGGACTCCTACGAGCAGTACTTC. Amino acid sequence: CASSQALGGDSYEQYF.

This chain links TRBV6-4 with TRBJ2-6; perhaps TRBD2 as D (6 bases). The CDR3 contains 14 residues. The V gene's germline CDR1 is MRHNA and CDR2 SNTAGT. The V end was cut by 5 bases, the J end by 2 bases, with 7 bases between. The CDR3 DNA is TGTGCCAGCAGTAGGGAGGCTGGGGCCAACGTCCTGACTTTC. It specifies CASSREAGANVLTF.

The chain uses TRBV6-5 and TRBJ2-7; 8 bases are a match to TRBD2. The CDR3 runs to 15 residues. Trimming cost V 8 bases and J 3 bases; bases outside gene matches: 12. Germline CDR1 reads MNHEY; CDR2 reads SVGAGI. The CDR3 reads CASHRETSGGYEQYF. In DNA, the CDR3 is TGTGCCAGCCATCGTGAGACCAGCGGGGGCTACGAGCAGTACTTC.